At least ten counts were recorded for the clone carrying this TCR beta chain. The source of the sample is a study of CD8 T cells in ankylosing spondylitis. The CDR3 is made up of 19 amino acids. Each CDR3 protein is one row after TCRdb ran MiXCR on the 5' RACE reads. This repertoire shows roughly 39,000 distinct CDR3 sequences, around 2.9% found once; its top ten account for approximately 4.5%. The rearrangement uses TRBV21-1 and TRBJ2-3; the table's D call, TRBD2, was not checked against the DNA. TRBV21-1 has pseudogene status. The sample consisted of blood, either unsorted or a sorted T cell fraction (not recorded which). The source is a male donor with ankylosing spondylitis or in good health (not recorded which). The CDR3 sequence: CASSKEEREGQRGTDTQYF. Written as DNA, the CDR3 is TGTGCCAGCAGCAAAGAGGAGCGGGAGGGCCAACGGGGCACAGATACGCAGTATTTT.